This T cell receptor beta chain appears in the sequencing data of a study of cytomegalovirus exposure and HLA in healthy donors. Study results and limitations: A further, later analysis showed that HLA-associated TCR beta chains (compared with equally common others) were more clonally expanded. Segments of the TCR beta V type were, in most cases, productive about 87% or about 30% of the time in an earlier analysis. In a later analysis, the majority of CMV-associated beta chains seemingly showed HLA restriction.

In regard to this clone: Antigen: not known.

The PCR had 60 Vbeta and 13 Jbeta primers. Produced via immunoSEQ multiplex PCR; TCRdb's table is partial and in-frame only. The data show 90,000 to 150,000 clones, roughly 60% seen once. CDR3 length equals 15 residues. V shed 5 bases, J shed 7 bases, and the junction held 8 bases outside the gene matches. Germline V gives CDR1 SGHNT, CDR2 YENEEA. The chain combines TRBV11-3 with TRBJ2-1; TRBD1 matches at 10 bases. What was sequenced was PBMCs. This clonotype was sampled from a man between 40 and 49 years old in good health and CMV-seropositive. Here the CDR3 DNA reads TGTGCCAGCAGCACTGGACAGGGGGTGTCGAATGAGCAGTTCTTC. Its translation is CASSTGQGVSNEQFF.